This T cell receptor beta chain was sequenced for a study of shared clonotypes between healthy human individuals. On the study more broadly: Each donor's CD4 naive and CD4 memory cells filled three plates apiece, CD8 naive two, and CD8 memory one. Findings and caveats of the study: Memory subsets had estimated richness that was generally smaller than that of naive subsets. The generation probabilities recorded for non-shared clonotypes fell below those of clonotypes shared by all four donors.

CDR3 length equals 14 residues. Germline assignment: CDR1 MNHEY and CDR2 SMNVEV (reference sequence). V lost 4 bases to trimming and J lost 6 bases, with 12 bases between them. Note on this clone: Its antigen is unknown.

This table comes from immunoSEQ multiplex PCR, and its TCRdb copy is limited to in-frame clones, with some not included. This sample has 950,000 to 1,100,000 clones, with roughly 74% found just once. The rearrangement links TRBV27 to TRBJ1-4, with D possibly matching TRBD1 (6 bases). Sequences were obtained from memory CD4+ T cells from PBMCs. The subset denotes: CD45RA-negative fraction. This clonotype was obtained from a man younger than 35 in good health. Some clones in this sample may be carry-over from other donors' samples. For the CDR3, the DNA is TGTGCCAGCAGTTCACAGGGTTATGATGAAAAACTGTTTTTT. The encoded protein is CASSSQGYDEKLFF. Filled out from reference TRBV27 and TRBJ1-4, the complete variable domain reads EAQVTQNPRYLITVTGKKLTVTCSQNMNHEYMSWYRQDPGLGLRQIYYSMNVEVTDKGDVPEGYKVSRKEKRNFPLILESPSPNQTSLYFCASSSQGYDEKLFFGSGTQLSVL.